Below are 18 T cell receptor beta chains sequenced from a single sample in a study of blood T cell repertoires in COVID-19. TCRdb's copy holds only in-frame clones and misses some; the assay was immunoSEQ multiplex PCR. The table has 59,000 or so clones, 81% seen once; the top ten hold approximately 30%. Sequenced material: peripheral blood. These receptors came from a woman of 80 years or more with active or convalescent COVID-19.

This rearrangement joins TRBV20-1 to TRBJ1-2; D is ambiguous. The germline V gene encodes CDR1 DFQATT and CDR2 SNEGSKA (reference sequence). This CDR3 is built from 10 residues. Trimming pared 5 bases from V and 6 bases from J, leaving 7 bases between. The CDR3 region has the DNA TGCAGTGCTTTCTTAGATGGCTACACCTTC. This gives the protein CSAFLDGYTF.

The V call is TRBV3-1 (or the pseudogene TRBV3-2), the J call TRBJ1-1; D not resolved. V was cut by 1 base and J by 4 bases, with 7 bases left in between. Per the germline V gene, CDR1 is LGHDT and CDR2 is YNNKEL (reference sequence). CDR3 size: 13 residues. CDR3 DNA sequence: TGTGCCAGCAGCCAAGCACAGTCCACTGAAGCTTTCTTT. This translates into CASSQAQSTEAFF.

The gene calls are TRBV6-6 and TRBJ2-1, with 12 nucleotides matching TRBD2. With 7 bases clipped from V and 9 bases from J, the junction kept 7 bases outside the gene matches. This CDR3 comprises 14 residues. Germline CDR1 MNHNY, CDR2 SVGAGI (reference sequence). In DNA form, the CDR3 reads TGTGCCAGCACTAGCGGGGGGGCCTCCGGTGAGCAGTTCTTC. Translating it yields CASTSGGASGEQFF.

The V gene is TRBV7-9, the J gene TRBJ2-3; D is perhaps TRBD1 (6 bases). In germline, CDR1 is SEHNR, CDR2 FQNEAQ (reference sequence). The CDR3 runs to 13 residues. Trimming cost V 5 bases and J 6 bases, with 12 bases left between them. The CDR3 DNA is TGTGCCAGCAGCCAGTCAGGGGTCGATACGCAGTATTTT. It translates to CASSQSGVDTQYF.

The chain uses TRBV6-5 and TRBJ1-2; D is perhaps TRBD1 (5 bases). The CDR3 spans 13 residues. The germline V gene has CDR1 MNHEY and CDR2 SVGAGI. With 5 bases removed from V and 3 bases from J, the gap between germline ends came to 10 bases. For the CDR3, the DNA is TGTGCCAGCAGTAGACAGAAACACTATGGCTACACCTTC. Its translation: CASSRQKHYGYTF.

This chain connects TRBV7-2 to TRBJ1-2, with TRBD1 matching over 11 bases. V shed 5 bases and J 3 bases; nucleotides not matched to a gene: 5. The germline V gene encodes CDR1 SGHTA and CDR2 FQGNSA. The CDR3 spans 15 residues. The CDR3 sequence: CASSQGQGAYYGYTF. CDR3 sequence (DNA): TGTGCCAGCAGCCAAGGACAGGGGGCTTACTATGGCTACACCTTC.

The rearrangement links TRBV28 to TRBJ1-2; no firm D call. The CDR3 is 13 residues long. V gave up 2 bases and J gave up 4 bases, with 8 bases separating them. The germline V gene encodes CDR1 MDHEN and CDR2 SYDVKM. CDR3 sequence: CASSLRQVYGYTF. The CDR3 DNA reads TGTGCCAGCAGTTTACGGCAGGTCTATGGCTACACCTTC.

The chain is built from TRBV12-3 or TRBV12-4 and TRBJ2-7; no clear D. This CDR3 spans 13 amino acids. Trimming took 5 bases from V and 6 from J, leaving 14 bases between them. CDR3 coding DNA: TGTGCCAGCAGTCCATCCCAAGTCGGCGAGCAGTACTTC. This codes for CASSPSQVGEQYF.

The gene calls are TRBV7-9 and TRBJ2-1; D unresolved. V was pared by 5 bases and J by 6 bases, with 5 bases between. The CDR3 totals 11 residues. CDR1 and CDR2 (germline): SEHNR, FQNEAQ (reference sequence). The CDR3 is CASSASNEQFF. The CDR3 DNA sequence: TGTGCCAGCAGCGCGAGCAATGAGCAGTTCTTC.

The genes are TRBV7-8 and TRBJ1-4; TRBD1 aligns across 8 bases. Unmatched junction bases numbered 3, after V lost 0 bases and J lost 3 bases. This CDR3 has 16 residues. Per germline, CDR1 SGHVS and CDR2 FQNEAQ. This CDR3 reads CASSLAGRGPNEKLFF. The CDR3, as DNA: TGTGCCAGCAGCTTAGCGGGCAGGGGGCCTAATGAAAAACTGTTTTTT.

This clone has a single count. V usage is TRBV20-1 and J usage is TRBJ1-2; D might be TRBD1 (5 bases). The germline V and J ends were trimmed by 5 bases and 6 bases, with 10 bases remaining between them. This CDR3 has 11 residues. Germline CDR1 reads DFQATT; CDR2 reads SNEGSKA (reference sequence). The CDR3, as DNA: TGCAGTGCTCCCCAGACAGATGGCTACACCTTC. Translated: CSAPQTDGYTF.

J is TRBJ1-2 and V is TRBV19; 7 bases are shared with TRBD1. There are 12 residues in the CDR3. The V and J ends lost 4 bases and 8 bases, in that order; junction bases with no gene match: 4. Germline CDR1 LNHDA, CDR2 SQIVND (reference sequence). In DNA form, the CDR3 reads TGTGCCAGTAGTAGACAGGGAGGCGGCTACACCTTC. It encodes CASSRQGGGYTF.

V gene TRBV3-1 (or the pseudogene TRBV3-2) combines with J gene TRBJ1-1, with TRBD1 as a possible D gene (5 bases). This CDR3 spans 14 amino acids. V gave up 4 bases and J gave up 1 base, with 10 bases separating them. Germline-derived CDR1 and CDR2 are LGHDT and YNNKEL (reference sequence). The DNA for the CDR3 is TGTGCCAGCAGCCGTTTGGGGGGGAACACTGAAGCTTTCTTT. Its protein is CASSRLGGNTEAFF.

This rearrangement joins TRBV7-9 to TRBJ1-4; TRBD1 might be the D (6 bases). This CDR3 has 16 amino acids. The germline V gene has CDR1 SEHNR and CDR2 FQNEAQ (reference sequence). V was cut by 3 bases and J by 0 bases, with 11 bases left in between. CDR3 in amino acids: CASSLGTFPTNEKLFF. CDR3 DNA sequence: TGTGCCAGCAGCTTGGGGACATTTCCAACTAATGAAAAACTGTTTTTT.

V and J are TRBV5-1 and TRBJ1-1, with TRBD1 identical over 11 bases. Germline CDR1 SGHRS, CDR2 YFSETQ. The CDR3 runs 15 residues. The V gene end was trimmed by 4 bases and the J gene end by 4 bases; junction bases not matched to a gene: 6. This CDR3 reads CASSLRTGGVTEAFF. In nucleotides, the CDR3 is TGCGCCAGCAGCCTAAGGACAGGGGGCGTCACTGAAGCTTTCTTT.

This clone appeared once. The chain combines TRBV5-4 with TRBJ1-3; tentative D call: TRBD1 (5 bases). The CDR3 loop spans 15 amino acids. Trimming left V 2 bases short and J 0 bases short, with 9 bases between. Germline assignment: CDR1 SGHNT and CDR2 YYREEE (reference sequence). The CDR3 coding sequence is TGTGCCAGCAGCTTTCAGGGCCTCTCTGGAAACACCATATATTTT. It yields the protein CASSFQGLSGNTIYF.

The rearrangement links TRBV7-8 to TRBJ2-5; TRBD1 is a possible D gene (5 bases). Trimming took 3 bases from V and 4 from J, leaving 9 bases between them. The length of the CDR3 is 13 residues. Germline V gene lookup returns CDR1 SGHVS and CDR2 FQNEAQ. The CDR3 sequence: CASSLGLSETQYF. The CDR3 region has the DNA TGTGCCAGCAGCTTGGGGCTGTCAGAGACCCAGTACTTC.

The V and J genes are TRBV5-1 and TRBJ1-3; possibly TRBD1 for D (6 bases). Germline lookup yields CDR1 SGHRS and CDR2 YFSETQ. The V end was cut by 0 bases, the J end by 2 bases, with 15 bases between. The length of the CDR3 is 17 residues. The CDR3 region has the DNA TGCGCCAGCAGCTTGGACTACAGGGTTTATGCTGGAAACACCATATATTTT. It encodes CASSLDYRVYAGNTIYF.